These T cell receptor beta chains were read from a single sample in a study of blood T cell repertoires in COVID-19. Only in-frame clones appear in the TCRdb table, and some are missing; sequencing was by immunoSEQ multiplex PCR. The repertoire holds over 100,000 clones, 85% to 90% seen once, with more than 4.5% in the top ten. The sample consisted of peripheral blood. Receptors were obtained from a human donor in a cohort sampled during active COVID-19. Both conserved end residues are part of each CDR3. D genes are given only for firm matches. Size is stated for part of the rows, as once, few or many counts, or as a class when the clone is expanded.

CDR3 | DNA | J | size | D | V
CASSGTLGTSGSDTQYF | TGTGCCAGCAGTGGAACCCTAGGGACTAGCGGATCAGATACGCAGTATTTT | TRBJ2-3 | - | TRBD2 | TRBV25-1
CASSLGTGEVDTQYF | TGTGCCAGCAGCTTAGGGACAGGGGAAGTAGATACGCAGTATTTT | TRBJ2-3 | - | TRBD1 | TRBV11-2
CASGLGTGASWGANVLTF | TGTGCTAGTGGTTTGGGGACAGGGGCCTCTTGGGGGGCCAACGTCCTGACTTTC | TRBJ2-6 | - | TRBD1 | TRBV12-5
CASSVNTPGELFF | TGTGCCAGCAGCGTAAACACCCCCGGGGAGCTGTTTTTT | TRBJ2-2 | - | - | TRBV9
CASRLARSYEQYF | TGCGCCAGCCGACTAGCGCGTTCCTACGAGCAGTACTTC | TRBJ2-7 | - | TRBD2 | TRBV5-1
CASSSPTGVGETQYF | TGTGCCAGCAGCTCGCCAACAGGGGTGGGAGAGACCCAGTACTTC | TRBJ2-5 | - | TRBD1 | TRBV5-4
CASSFGTGQTQSSYEQYF | TGTGCCAGCAGCTTCGGGACAGGGCAGACTCAGAGCTCCTACGAGCAGTACTTC | TRBJ2-7 | - | TRBD1 | TRBV5-5
CASSPGTANTGELFF | TGTGCCAGCTCACCAGGGACAGCGAACACCGGGGAGCTGTTTTTT | TRBJ2-2 | - | TRBD1 | TRBV18
CASSQRGGQPQHF | TGTGCCAGCAGCCAGCGGGGGGGGCAGCCCCAGCATTTT | TRBJ1-5 | - | - | TRBV3-1/TRBV3-2
CASSSPSTGTGNQPQHF | TGTGCCAGCAGTTCCCCCTCGACAGGGACGGGCAATCAGCCCCAGCATTTT | TRBJ1-5 | few | TRBD1 | TRBV28
CASTQGSSYNSPLHF | TGTGCCAGCACCCAAGGGAGCTCCTATAATTCACCCCTCCACTTT | TRBJ1-6 | - | - | TRBV6-5
CASSIRRTSVYNEQFF | TGTGCCAGTAGTATTCGAAGGACTAGCGTATACAATGAGCAGTTCTTC | TRBJ2-1 | few | TRBD2 | TRBV19
CARSLAGGGVISTQYF | TGCGCCCGCAGCTTGGCCGGCGGGGGGGTAATATCGACCCAGTACTTC | TRBJ2-5 | - | TRBD2 | TRBV5-1
CASSVGTGAYEQYF | TGTGCCAGCAGCGTAGGGACAGGGGCCTACGAGCAGTACTTC | TRBJ2-7 | - | TRBD1 | TRBV9
CASSPGAFEAFF | TGCGCCAGCAGCCCAGGGGCGTTTGAAGCTTTCTTT | TRBJ1-1 | - | - | TRBV10-2
CASSPLAGYEQYF | TGTGCCAGCTCACCCCTAGCGGGCTACGAGCAGTACTTC | TRBJ2-7 | - | TRBD2 | TRBV18
CASSPRLAGGSGANVLTF | TGTGCCAGCAGCCCCAGACTAGCGGGGGGGTCTGGGGCCAACGTCCTGACTTTC | TRBJ2-6 | - | TRBD2 | TRBV7-8
CASSLGRSSGSLGETQYF | TGTGCCAGCAGCTTAGGTCGGTCTAGCGGGAGTTTGGGGGAGACCCAGTACTTC | TRBJ2-5 | - | TRBD2 | TRBV11-2
CASSLAQGGITDTQYF | TGTGCCAGCAGCTTAGCGCAGGGTGGGATCACAGATACGCAGTATTTT | TRBJ2-3 | - | - | TRBV7-2
CASSFKPGDTVTDTQYF | TGTGCCAGCAGCTTCAAACCCGGGGACACGGTCACAGATACGCAGTATTTT | TRBJ2-3 | - | - | TRBV5-6
CASSLVAVNTEAFF | TGTGCCAGCAGCTTAGTGGCAGTCAACACTGAAGCTTTCTTT | TRBJ1-1 | - | - | TRBV7-2
CASRIQGVTGELFF | TGCGCCAGCAGGATACAAGGAGTCACCGGGGAGCTGTTTTTT | TRBJ2-2 | - | - | TRBV5-1
CASSSGNYGYTF | TGTGCCAGCAGCTCCGGTAACTATGGCTACACCTTC | TRBJ1-2 | - | - | TRBV5-6
CASTDGGGGTDTQYF | TGTGCCAGTACCGACGGGGGGGGTGGCACAGATACGCAGTATTTT | TRBJ2-3 | - | TRBD2 | TRBV19
CASSLGVAGSYNEQFF | TGTGCCAGCAGCTTAGGGGTAGCGGGGTCCTACAATGAGCAGTTCTTC | TRBJ2-1 | - | TRBD2 | TRBV11-2
CASSLVGTSGKGSYEQYF | TGTGCCAGCAGCTTGGTGGGTACTAGCGGGAAGGGGTCCTACGAGCAGTACTTC | TRBJ2-7 | - | TRBD2 | TRBV5-4
CASSPALPGLNYGYTF | TGCGCCAGCAGCCCGGCCCTCCCCGGACTTAACTATGGCTACACCTTC | TRBJ1-2 | - | - | TRBV5-1
CASRKGGGQPQHF | TGTGCCAGCAGAAAAGGGGGCGGACAGCCCCAGCATTTT | TRBJ1-5 | few | TRBD1 | TRBV12-3/TRBV12-4
CASSLADRIPSATEAFF | TGCGCCAGCAGCTTGGCCGACAGGATACCTTCTGCTACTGAAGCTTTCTTT | TRBJ1-1 | - | - | TRBV5-1
CASSHTYTGTEIYEQYF | TGTGCCAGCAGCCATACCTATACCGGGACTGAGATCTACGAGCAGTACTTC | TRBJ2-7 | few | - | TRBV4-2
CASVFKSGGRSSYNEQFF | TGTGCCAGCGTCTTCAAGAGTGGCGGGAGGAGCTCCTACAATGAGCAGTTCTTC | TRBJ2-1 | - | TRBD2 | TRBV5-4
CASSQVSGGHSYNEQFF | TGTGCCAGCAGCCAAGTTAGCGGGGGGCACTCCTACAATGAGCAGTTCTTC | TRBJ2-1 | - | TRBD2 | TRBV4-2
CASSPGSQETQYF | TGCGCCAGCAGTCCCGGGAGCCAAGAGACCCAGTACTTC | TRBJ2-5 | - | - | TRBV10-1